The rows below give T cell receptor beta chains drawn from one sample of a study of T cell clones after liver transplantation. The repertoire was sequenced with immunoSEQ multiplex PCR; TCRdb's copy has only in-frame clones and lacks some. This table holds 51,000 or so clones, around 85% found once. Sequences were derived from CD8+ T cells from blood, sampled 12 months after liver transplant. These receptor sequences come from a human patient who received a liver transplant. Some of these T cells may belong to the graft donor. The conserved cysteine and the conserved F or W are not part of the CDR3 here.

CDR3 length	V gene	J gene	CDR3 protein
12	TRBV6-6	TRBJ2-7	ASSIIPRSYEQY
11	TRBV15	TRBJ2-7	ATSRRGSYEQY
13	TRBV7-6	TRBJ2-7	ASSQTGTETYEQY
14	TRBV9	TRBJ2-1	ASSVVSVGSYNEQF
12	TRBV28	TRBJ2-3	ASSPTGSTDTQY
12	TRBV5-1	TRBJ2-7	ASSLRDRSHEQY
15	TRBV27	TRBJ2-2	ASSLLGLPRGTGELF
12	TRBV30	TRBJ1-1	AWTGGYLSTEAF
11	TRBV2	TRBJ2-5	ASSEALWETQY
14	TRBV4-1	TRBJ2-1	ASSQATSALYNEQF